This entry lists 21 T cell receptor beta chains sequenced from one sample in a study of PD-1 blockade in classical Hodgkin lymphoma. Relapse after autologous stem cell transplantation occurred in every patient, and brentuximab vedotin exposure varied. Data came from immunoSEQ multiplex PCR; TCRdb stores just in-frame clones and leaves some out. The data contain tens of thousands of clones, approximately 89% of them singletons. This material consisted of peripheral blood mononuclear cells (PBMCs), taken before the second cycle of nivolumab. The receptors here all came from a human donor with classical Hodgkin lymphoma.

The chain combines TRBV4-1 with TRBJ1-1, with D maybe TRBD1 (5 bases). The V gene's germline CDR1 is MGHRA and CDR2 YSYEKL. V was shortened by 3 bases and J by 0 bases, with 8 bases between the two germline ends. The CDR3 totals 14 residues. This chain's CDR3 is CASSQGRLNTEAFF. In DNA, the CDR3 is TGCGCCAGCAGCCAGGGACGGCTGAACACTGAAGCTTTCTTT.

V is TRBV5-1 and J is TRBJ2-7, with D perhaps TRBD1 or TRBD2 (5 bases each). V was trimmed by 1 base and J by 2 bases, leaving 13 bases between them. This CDR3 has 15 residues. Germline loops: CDR1 SGHRS, CDR2 YFSETQ. The CDR3 sequence: CASSLISGQAYEQYF. CDR3 nucleotide sequence: TGCGCCAGCAGCTTGATATCGGGGCAGGCCTACGAGCAGTACTTC.

This clone was picked up one time. CDR3 in amino acids: CASSPPGASGNQPQHF. The CDR3 DNA reads TGTGCCAGCTCACCACCGGGGGCTTCGGGCAATCAGCCCCAGCATTTT. V usage is TRBV18 and J usage is TRBJ1-5, with D perhaps matching TRBD1 (6 bases). CDR1 is KGHSH, CDR2 LQKENI, per germline. V was clipped by 0 bases and J by 2 bases, with 11 bases between them. This CDR3 is 16 amino acids long. Full variable domain (rest looked up from reference TRBV18 and TRBJ1-5): NAGVMQNPRHLVRRRGQEARLRCSPMKGHSHVYWYRQLPEEGLKFMVYLQKENIIDESGMPKERFSAEFPKEGPSILRIQQVVRGDSAAYFCASSPPGASGNQPQHFGDGTRLSIL.

This chain links TRBV5-1 with TRBJ2-1; TRBD2 matches 14 bases. The CDR3 runs 18 residues. Germline loops: CDR1 SGHRS, CDR2 YFSETQ. Unmatched junction bases numbered 7, after V lost 4 bases and J lost 1 base. CDR3 sequence reads: CASSPGLAGVRSYNEQFF. The CDR3 DNA sequence: TGCGCCAGCAGCCCGGGACTAGCGGGAGTTAGGTCCTACAATGAGCAGTTCTTC.

The genes are TRBV29-1 and TRBJ2-3; no reliable D call. The length of the CDR3 is 16 residues. Trimming shortened V by 3 bases and J by 1 base, and 17 bases separated the two germline ends. Germline loops: CDR1 SQVTM, CDR2 ANQGSEA. CDR3 nucleotide sequence: TGCAGCGTTGAGCCCCGGGCCAACGGGCGCACAGATACGCAGTATTTT. Translation: CSVEPRANGRTDTQYF.

This chain uses TRBV19 with TRBJ2-4, with D perhaps TRBD1 (6 bases). This CDR3 has 17 amino acids. V lost 5 bases to trimming and J lost 6 bases, with 23 bases between them. The germline CDR1 and CDR2 sequences are LNHDA and SQIVND (reference sequence). CDR3 nucleotide sequence: TGTGCCAGTAGTCCAGTTGTTCAGGGGTTGTCTGGAAACATTCAGTACTTC. Its translation: CASSPVVQGLSGNIQYF. Combining the CDR3 with reference TRBV19 and TRBJ2-4 gives the whole variable domain DGGITQSPKYLFRKEGQNVTLSCEQNLNHDAMYWYRQDPGQGLRLIYYSQIVNDFQKGDIAEGYSVSREKKESFPLTVTSAQKNPTAFYLCASSPVVQGLSGNIQYFGAGTRLSVL.

This rearrangement joins TRBV7-2 to TRBJ2-5, with 12 nucleotides matching TRBD2. V shed 1 base, J shed 2 bases, and the junction held 5 bases outside the gene matches. The CDR3 runs to 17 residues. Looked up from germline, CDR1 is SGHTA and CDR2 is FQGNSA. The CDR3 nucleotides read TGTGCCAGCAGCTTAGTTCCTAGCGGGGGGGCTCAAGAGACCCAGTACTTC. Its translation is CASSLVPSGGAQETQYF.

J is TRBJ2-7 and V is TRBV5-4, with D uncertain. Looked up from germline, CDR1 is SGHNT and CDR2 is YYREEE (reference sequence). The CDR3 totals 15 residues. The V end was cut by 4 bases, the J end by 3 bases, with 17 bases between. CDR3 in amino acids: CASSVLHMPDYEQYF. The CDR3 DNA follows: TGTGCCAGCAGCGTGTTACATATGCCGGACTACGAGCAGTACTTC.

V is TRBV5-4 and J is TRBJ2-1, with 11 bases matching TRBD2. From germline, CDR1 is SGHNT and CDR2 YYREEE (reference sequence). J gave up 8 bases and V 0 bases, and 7 bases lay outside the gene matches. The CDR3 is 16 amino acids. This CDR3 reads CASSLGTSGSLYEQFF. The CDR3, as DNA: TGTGCCAGCAGCTTGGGAACTAGCGGGAGCCTCTATGAGCAGTTCTTC. The whole variable domain, filled in from reference TRBV5-4 and TRBJ2-1, reads ETGVTQSPTHLIKTRGQQVTLRCSSQSGHNTVSWYQQALGQGPQFIFQYYREEENGRGNFPPRFSGLQFPNYSSELNVNALELDDSALYLCASSLGTSGSLYEQFFGPGTRLTVL.

This clone was picked up one time. The J gene is TRBJ2-5, the V gene TRBV5-1; perhaps TRBD2 as D (6 bases). The germline V gene has CDR1 SGHRS and CDR2 YFSETQ. Trimming removed 4 bases from V and 4 bases from J, with 14 bases in between. There are 14 residues in the CDR3. CDR3: CASSPYLGGETQYF. The CDR3 DNA reads as TGCGCCAGCAGCCCATATTTGGGGGGAGAGACCCAGTACTTC.

This clone has only one observation. The chain is built from TRBV11-3 and TRBJ2-1, with D perhaps TRBD1 (6 bases). CDR3 length equals 16 residues. From germline, CDR1 is SGHNT and CDR2 YENEEA. The germline V and J ends were trimmed by 4 bases and 2 bases, with 15 bases remaining between them. This CDR3 is CASSSVRDTTYNEQFF. DNA of the CDR3: TGTGCCAGCAGCTCGGTCCGGGACACGACCTACAATGAGCAGTTCTTC.

The gene calls are TRBV6-5 and TRBJ1-2; D is undetermined. V shed 0 bases and J shed 4 bases, with 6 bases lying between them. Per the germline V gene, CDR1 is MNHEY and CDR2 is SVGAGI. The CDR3 is made up of 13 amino acids. In DNA form, the CDR3 reads TGTGCCAGCAGTTACTCGAGCAGCTATGGCTACACCTTC. The encoded protein is CASSYSSSYGYTF.

The chain combines TRBV15 with TRBJ1-2; a weak D match, TRBD1 (5 bases). V shed 5 bases and J shed 4 bases, with 11 bases lying between them. Per the germline V gene, CDR1 is LNHNV and CDR2 is YYDKDF (reference sequence). The CDR3 covers 13 residues. CDR3 coding DNA: TGTGCCACCAGCCCGACAGTTCCCTATGGCTACACCTTC. Protein: CATSPTVPYGYTF.

The V and J genes are TRBV7-9 and TRBJ2-3; D ambiguous. Germline values: CDR1 SEHNR, CDR2 FQNEAQ (reference sequence). The length of the CDR3 is 15 residues. V was cut by 4 bases and J by 3 bases, with 14 bases left in between. Here the CDR3 reads CASSSGQRVTDTQYF. DNA for the CDR3: TGTGCCAGCAGCTCCGGTCAACGGGTTACAGATACGCAGTATTTT.

The sample holds one count of this clone. The V gene is TRBV5-1, the J gene TRBJ2-3, with TRBD1 matching over 9 bases. With V trimmed by 4 bases and J by 6 bases, 12 bases remained unmatched. The V gene's germline CDR1 is SGHRS and CDR2 YFSETQ. CDR3 length: 16 amino acids. For the CDR3, the DNA is TGCGCCAGCAGCCGTACTTTTACGACAGGGGGGGATACGCAGTATTTT. Protein product: CASSRTFTTGGDTQYF.

The V gene is TRBV27, the J gene TRBJ2-6; weak D call: TRBD2 (6 bases). The CDR3 runs 15 residues. The germline V and J ends were trimmed by 3 bases and 3 bases, with 9 bases remaining between them. Germline CDR1 MNHEY, CDR2 SMNVEV (reference sequence). This chain's CDR3 is CASSFGGVGANVLTF. In DNA, the CDR3 is TGTGCCAGCAGTTTTGGAGGGGTTGGGGCCAACGTCCTGACTTTC. The variable domain in full, completed from reference TRBV27 and TRBJ2-6, reads EAQVTQNPRYLITVTGKKLTVTCSQNMNHEYMSWYRQDPGLGLRQIYYSMNVEVTDKGDVPEGYKVSRKEKRNFPLILESPSPNQTSLYFCASSFGGVGANVLTFGAGSRLTVL.

This chain uses TRBV18 with TRBJ1-4; unclear D gene. CDR1 is KGHSH, CDR2 LQKENI, per germline. This CDR3 region has 11 residues. V was shortened by 2 bases and J by 8 bases, with 3 bases between the two germline ends. The CDR3 DNA reads TGTGCCAGCTCACCAGGCGAAAAACTGTTTTTT. It translates to CASSPGEKLFF.

The gene calls are TRBV9 and TRBJ2-1; weak D call: TRBD1 (6 bases). V lost 0 bases, J lost 10 bases, and 11 bases lay in between. The CDR3 is 13 residues long. Germline CDR1 reads SGDLS; CDR2 reads YYNGEE. The CDR3 sequence is CASSVEWGPEQFF. The CDR3 DNA is TGTGCCAGCAGCGTAGAATGGGGGCCGGAGCAGTTCTTC. The full variable domain, its missing parts supplied by reference TRBV9 and TRBJ2-1, is DSGVTQTPKHLITATGQRVTLRCSPRSGDLSVYWYQQSLDQGLQFLIQYYNGEERAKGNILERFSAQQFPDLHSELNLSSLELGDSALYFCASSVEWGPEQFFGPGTRLTVL.

The rearrangement uses TRBV6-5 and TRBJ1-1, with 10 bases lining up with TRBD1. Losses at the gene ends were 5 bases for V and 3 bases for J; bases not matched to a gene: 3. The germline V gene encodes CDR1 MNHEY and CDR2 SVGAGI. The CDR3 has 14 amino acids. CDR3 sequence reads: CASSGTGADTEAFF. In DNA, the CDR3 is TGTGCCAGCAGTGGGACAGGGGCGGACACTGAAGCTTTCTTT.

This chain joins TRBV4-1 and TRBJ2-7, with TRBD2 matching over 7 bases. CDR1 is MGHRA and CDR2 is YSYEKL in the germline V gene. After removal of 4 bases from V and 2 bases from J, the junction contained 5 bases not matched to a gene. The CDR3 extends over 14 amino acids. The CDR3 reads CASSPAGRAYEQYF. DNA for the CDR3: TGCGCCAGCAGCCCGGCAGGGAGGGCCTACGAGCAGTACTTC.

The rearrangement joins TRBV20-1 to TRBJ2-5; D possibly corresponds to TRBD1 (6 bases). Germline V CDR1 and CDR2: DFQATT, SNEGSKA (reference sequence). Trimming cost V 5 bases and J 4 bases, with 8 bases left between them. CDR3 size: 11 residues. The CDR3 bases are TGCAGTGCTGCGGACAGAGAGACCCAGTACTTC. The encoded protein is CSAADRETQYF.